Sequencing of this T cell receptor beta chain was carried out in a study of blood T cell repertoires in COVID-19. V dropped 4 bases and J dropped 2 bases, with 6 bases sitting between them. The germline CDR1 and CDR2 sequences are SEHNR and FQNEAQ (reference sequence). This CDR3 region has 13 residues. Assay: immunoSEQ multiplex PCR; the TCRdb copy retains only in-frame clones and omits some. The top ten hold 35% to 40% of the sample, which has about 82,000 clones, around 78% seen once. The TCR sequence derives from a man aged 55-75 years with COVID-19, enrolled during active disease. Specimen: peripheral blood. V and J are TRBV7-9 and TRBJ2-4; D gene uncertain. CDR3 bases: TGTGCCAGCAGCTCGAGGACCAAAAACATTCAGTACTTC. It encodes CASSSRTKNIQYF. The entire variable domain, with the rest obtained from reference TRBV7-9 and TRBJ2-4, is as follows: DTGVSQNPRHKITKRGQNVTFRCDPISEHNRLYWYRQTLGQGPEFLTYFQNEAQLEKSRLLSDRFSAERPKGSFSTLEIQRTEQGDSAMYLCASSSRTKNIQYFGAGTRLSVL.